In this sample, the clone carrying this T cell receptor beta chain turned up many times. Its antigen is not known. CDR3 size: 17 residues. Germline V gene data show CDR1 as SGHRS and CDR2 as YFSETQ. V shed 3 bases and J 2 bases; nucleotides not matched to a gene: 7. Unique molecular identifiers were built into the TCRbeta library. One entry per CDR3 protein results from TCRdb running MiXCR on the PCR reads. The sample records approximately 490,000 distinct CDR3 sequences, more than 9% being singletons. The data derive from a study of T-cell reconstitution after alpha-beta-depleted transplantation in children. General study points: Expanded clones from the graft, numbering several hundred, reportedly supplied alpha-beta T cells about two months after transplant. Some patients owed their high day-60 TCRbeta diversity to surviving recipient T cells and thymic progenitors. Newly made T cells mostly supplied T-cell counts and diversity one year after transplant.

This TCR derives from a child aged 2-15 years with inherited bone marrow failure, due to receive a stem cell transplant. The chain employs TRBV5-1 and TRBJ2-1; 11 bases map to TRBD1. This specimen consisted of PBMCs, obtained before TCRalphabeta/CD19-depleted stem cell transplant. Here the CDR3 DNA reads TGCGCCAGCAGCTGGCGGACAGGGGGCGATACCTACAATGAGCAGTTCTTC. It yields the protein CASSWRTGGDTYNEQFF.